Presented here are 10 T cell receptor beta chains from one specimen sequenced in a study of a mutant IDH1 vaccine in newly diagnosed glioma. These receptors are not linked to any known antigen. Described time point: week 5, during vaccination. The study gave 300 ug of mutant IDH1 20-mer peptide per vaccine dose, with topical imiquimod. The assay was immunoSEQ multiplex PCR, and TCRdb's table has in-frame clones only and misses some. Here the sample spans about 38,000 clones, 75% to 85% being singletons. Sample: PBMCs, taken from a glioma patient whose treatment included an IDH1 peptide vaccine. The receptors here all came from a man aged 45-65 years with glioma.

The chain recombines TRBV9 with TRBJ2-7; D gene unclear. Trimming removed 0 bases from V and 3 bases from J, with 7 bases in between. The CDR3 consists of 13 residues. CDR1 is SGDLS, CDR2 YYNGEE, per germline. For the CDR3, the DNA is TGTGCCAGCAGCGTAGACGCCAACTACGAGCAGTACTTC. Its protein is CASSVDANYEQYF. The full variable domain, its missing parts supplied by reference TRBV9 and TRBJ2-7, is DSGVTQTPKHLITATGQRVTLRCSPRSGDLSVYWYQQSLDQGLQFLIQYYNGEERAKGNILERFSAQQFPDLHSELNLSSLELGDSALYFCASSVDANYEQYFGPGTRLTVT.

This clone was found once. V usage is TRBV18 and J usage is TRBJ2-5; the D gene is possibly TRBD1 (5 bases). Germline V lookup: CDR1 KGHSH, CDR2 LQKENI. The V and J ends lost 3 bases and 5 bases respectively, with 16 bases between them. The CDR3 spans 15 residues. The CDR3 sequence is CASSPVEQTVETQYF. CDR3 DNA: TGTGCCAGCTCACCCGTTGAACAGACAGTGGAGACCCAGTACTTC.

V and J are TRBV7-2 and TRBJ1-3, with D perhaps matching TRBD1 (6 bases). This CDR3 is built from 15 residues. Trimming shortened V by 3 bases and J by 0 bases, and 9 bases separated the two germline ends. CDR1 is SGHTA, CDR2 FQGNSA, per germline. CDR3 DNA: TGTGCCAGCAGCTTGACAGGTAGCTCTGGAAACACCATATATTTT. It yields the protein CASSLTGSSGNTIYF.

V and J are TRBV5-1 and TRBJ2-2; 7 bases fit TRBD2. From germline, CDR1 is SGHRS and CDR2 YFSETQ. The CDR3 runs 16 residues. Trimming at V came to 3 bases and at J to 4 bases, leaving 9 bases not matched to a gene. CDR3 loop: CASSSRGAGLTGELFF. The CDR3 region has the DNA TGCGCCAGCAGCTCCCGGGGAGCGGGGCTCACCGGGGAGCTGTTTTTT. The complete variable domain, with remaining parts taken from reference TRBV5-1 and TRBJ2-2, reads KAGVTQTPRYLIKTRGQQVTLSCSPISGHRSVSWYQQTPGQGLQFLFEYFSETQRNKGNFPGRFSGRQFSNSRSEMNVSTLELGDSALYLCASSSRGAGLTGELFFGEGSRLTVL.

The chain joins TRBV10-3 to TRBJ2-3, with D tentatively TRBD2 (6 bases). Germline V gene lookup returns CDR1 ENHRY and CDR2 SYGVKD. This CDR3 has 16 residues. V shed 2 bases and J shed 4 bases, with 16 bases lying between them. The CDR3 loop is CAISEPPRAGPDTQYF. The CDR3 DNA follows: TGTGCCATCAGTGAGCCACCCCGGGCGGGACCAGATACGCAGTATTTT.

The CDR3 region is CASKETGDSGYTF. As DNA, the CDR3 is TGCGCCAGCAAGGAGACAGGGGATAGTGGCTACACCTTC. The gene calls are TRBV5-1 and TRBJ1-2; 8 bases fit TRBD1. Germline V gene lookup returns CDR1 SGHRS and CDR2 YFSETQ. The CDR3 sequence is 13 residues long. V gave up 6 bases and J gave up 7 bases; unmatched junction bases: 8.

This clone came up once. The CDR3, as DNA: TGTGCCAGCGCAACCTTGAACACTGAAGCTTTCTTT. Its protein is CASATLNTEAFF. The chain joins TRBV18 to TRBJ1-1; D is unclear. The CDR3 runs to 12 residues. The V end lost 8 bases, the J end lost 0 bases, and 7 bases lay between the germline ends. Per germline, CDR1 KGHSH and CDR2 LQKENI. The full variable domain, completed using reference TRBV18 and TRBJ1-1, is NAGVMQNPRHLVRRRGQEARLRCSPMKGHSHVYWYRQLPEEGLKFMVYLQKENIIDESGMPKERFSAEFPKEGPSILRIQQVVRGDSAAYFCASATLNTEAFFGQGTRLTVV.

This clone was picked up a small number of times. The chain recombines TRBV21-1 with TRBJ2-7. TRBV21-1 has pseudogene status. The CDR3 spans 16 residues. CDR3 DNA: TGTGCCAGCAGCACGGACGAGGGGATAAGCTCCTACGAGCAGTACTTC. Protein: CASSTDEGISSYEQYF.

This sequence joins TRBV28 and TRBJ2-2; 14 nucleotides line up with TRBD2. With 4 bases clipped from V and 5 bases from J, the junction kept 12 bases outside the gene matches. The CDR3 is 19 residues long. Germline CDR1 is MDHEN and CDR2 is SYDVKM. DNA of the CDR3: TGTGCCAGCAGTTCATCGGGACTAGCGGGAGACCTGGGGACCGGGGAGCTGTTTTTT. This gives the protein CASSSSGLAGDLGTGELFF.

The chain employs TRBV5-5 and TRBJ2-7, with 9 bases that match TRBD1. The germline V gene has CDR1 SGHKS and CDR2 YYEKEE (reference sequence). Trimming took 3 bases from V and 2 from J; bases not matched to a gene: 9. The CDR3 loop spans 16 amino acids. The DNA for the CDR3 is TGTGCCAGCAGCTGGATACCGGGACAGGGCACCTACGAGCAGTACTTC. This codes for CASSWIPGQGTYEQYF.